The 29 T cell receptor beta chains below were found in one sample sequenced in a study of cytomegalovirus exposure and HLA in healthy donors. Profiling relied on immunoSEQ multiplex PCR, and the TCRdb table lists in-frame clones only, not all of them. The sample consists of under 110,000 clones, about 87% of them appearing once. Sequences were obtained from PBMCs. These TCRs come from a woman aged 18 to 35 in good health and CMV-seropositive.

The V gene is TRBV4-1, the J gene TRBJ2-2; no clear D gene. This CDR3 spans 14 amino acids. V gave up 1 base and J gave up 7 bases, with 10 bases separating them. Germline assignment: CDR1 MGHRA and CDR2 YSYEKL. CDR3 amino acids: CASSQAGSGGELFF. In DNA form, the CDR3 reads TGCGCCAGCAGCCAAGCGGGTTCGGGCGGGGAGCTGTTTTTT.

The chain is built from TRBV7-9 and TRBJ2-2; 8 bases map to TRBD1. The CDR3 contains 17 residues. J was trimmed by 4 bases and V by 6 bases; bases with no gene match: 13. Germline values: CDR1 SEHNR, CDR2 FQNEAQ (reference sequence). CDR3 in DNA: TGTGCCAGCAGTCCGAAACCCAGGGGGCAAAGCACCGGGGAGCTGTTTTTT. Translating it yields CASSPKPRGQSTGELFF. Combining the CDR3 with reference TRBV7-9 and TRBJ2-2 gives the whole variable domain DTGVSQNPRHKITKRGQNVTFRCDPISEHNRLYWYRQTLGQGPEFLTYFQNEAQLEKSRLLSDRFSAERPKGSFSTLEIQRTEQGDSAMYLCASSPKPRGQSTGELFFGEGSRLTVL.

This chain connects TRBV5-1 to TRBJ1-2; a weak D match, TRBD1 (6 bases). The CDR3 spans 18 residues. Trimming removed 1 base from V and 8 bases from J, with 27 bases in between. Germline CDR1 and CDR2: SGHRS and YFSETQ. CDR3 in amino acids: CASSLNWGQTGRLYGYTF. The CDR3 DNA follows: TGCGCCAGCAGCTTGAACTGGGGCCAGACAGGACGGCTCTACGGCTACACCTTC.

In this sample, this clone turned up a few times. CDR3 sequence (DNA): TGTGCCAGCAGTGCGACGAGAGGCAATTCACCCCTCCACTTT. Translating it yields CASSATRGNSPLHF. The gene calls are TRBV2 and TRBJ1-6; D not certain. The CDR3 has 14 amino acids. The V gene's germline CDR1 is SNHLY and CDR2 FYNNEI. V lost 4 bases and J 7 bases, leaving 11 bases between the germline ends.

The chain joins TRBV11-2 to TRBJ1-3; D gene ambiguous. The V gene lost 5 bases and the J gene lost 2 bases, with 13 bases spanning the gap. The V gene's germline CDR1 is SGHAT and CDR2 FQNNGV. The CDR3 has 15 amino acids. CDR3 DNA sequence: TGTGCCAGCAGCGCCTGGGCACAGACTGGAAACACCATATATTTT. This codes for CASSAWAQTGNTIYF.

The rearrangement joins TRBV9 to TRBJ2-1; 9 nucleotides agree with TRBD2. With V trimmed by 0 bases and J by 1 base, 2 bases remained unmatched. In germline, CDR1 is SGDLS, CDR2 YYNGEE. This CDR3 has 16 amino acids. In DNA, the CDR3 is TGTGCCAGCAGCGTAGCGAGCGGGGGGTCCTACAATGAGCAGTTCTTC. This gives the protein CASSVASGGSYNEQFF. The full variable domain, completed using reference TRBV9 and TRBJ2-1, is DSGVTQTPKHLITATGQRVTLRCSPRSGDLSVYWYQQSLDQGLQFLIQYYNGEERAKGNILERFSAQQFPDLHSELNLSSLELGDSALYFCASSVASGGSYNEQFFGPGTRLTVL.

The V call is TRBV4-1, the J call TRBJ1-3; no clear D. This CDR3 comprises 15 residues. Trimming removed 5 bases from V and 4 bases from J, with 15 bases in between. Germline V CDR1 and CDR2: MGHRA, YSYEKL. CDR3 protein: CASSEGRTGGNTIYF. CDR3 sequence (DNA): TGCGCCAGCAGCGAAGGACGGACTGGGGGAAACACCATATATTTT.

V gene TRBV9 combines with J gene TRBJ2-2; D gene unclear. There are 13 residues in the CDR3. In germline, CDR1 is SGDLS, CDR2 YYNGEE. V lost 4 bases and J lost 7, with 11 bases in between. The CDR3 DNA follows: TGTGCCAGCAGCCCCCCGAGGAGCGGGGAGCTGTTTTTT. Its translation is CASSPPRSGELFF.

This clone was recorded once. The rearrangement joins TRBV6-6 to TRBJ2-5, with a weak D call TRBD2 (6 bases). The germline V gene has CDR1 MNHNY and CDR2 SVGAGI (reference sequence). The CDR3 runs to 14 residues. V dropped 6 bases and J dropped 4 bases, with 15 bases sitting between them. The CDR3 region has the DNA TGTGCCAGCAGGCCCAGAGGGGAGGCAGAGACCCAGTACTTC. It specifies CASRPRGEAETQYF.

The chain is built from TRBV14 and TRBJ1-3; D gene unclear. Trimming took off 2 bases at V and 5 bases at J, with 7 bases between the two ends. This CDR3 region has 13 residues. Per the germline V gene, CDR1 is SGHDN and CDR2 is FVKESK. The CDR3, as DNA: TGTGCCAGCAGCCAAACACGAAGAAACACCATATATTTT. Protein product: CASSQTRRNTIYF.

The V call is TRBV19, the J call TRBJ1-5; 7 bases fit TRBD1. The V gene's germline CDR1 is LNHDA and CDR2 SQIVND (reference sequence). With 3 bases clipped from V and 4 bases from J, the junction kept 0 bases outside the gene matches. The CDR3 consists of 13 residues. CDR3 protein: CASSMTGNQPQHF. CDR3 nucleotides: TGTGCCAGTAGTATGACAGGGAATCAGCCCCAGCATTTT.

The gene calls are TRBV21-1 and TRBJ2-6; the table's D call TRBD1 went unverified against the DNA. TRBV21-1 is a pseudogene. The CDR3 has 21 amino acids. CDR3 sequence: CASSKVRMDRDLNLGANVLTF. Here the CDR3 DNA reads TGTGCCAGCAGCAAAGTTCGGATGGACAGGGATCTCAACTTGGGGGCCAACGTCCTGACTTTC.

The V and J genes are TRBV21-1 and TRBJ1-2; the D call of TRBD1 is as the table states it, not checked on the DNA. TRBV21-1 is listed as a pseudogene. This CDR3 has 14 residues. The CDR3 reads CASSKQHRGGGYTF. In nucleotides, the CDR3 is TGTGCCAGCAGCAAGCAGCACAGGGGAGGTGGCTACACCTTC.

V and J are TRBV28 and TRBJ2-7; TRBD2 might be the D (5 bases). The CDR3 is 13 amino acids. Germline V gives CDR1 MDHEN, CDR2 SYDVKM. V lost 3 bases, J lost 9 bases, and 15 bases lay in between. The CDR3 DNA is TGTGCCAGCAGTTTCTCACGGGGAGCACGGCAGTACTTC. The encoded protein is CASSFSRGARQYF.

The V and J genes are TRBV6-5 and TRBJ1-5; TRBD1 matches 7 bases. In germline, CDR1 is MNHEY, CDR2 SVGAGI. The CDR3 has 14 amino acids. The V gene end was trimmed by 5 bases and the J gene end by 6 bases; junction bases not matched to a gene: 7. The CDR3: CASSDDRVSQPQHF. As DNA, the CDR3 is TGTGCCAGCAGTGACGACAGGGTGAGTCAGCCCCAGCATTTT.

This chain connects TRBV10-3 to TRBJ1-6, with 9 bases lining up with TRBD1. This CDR3 region has 15 residues. Germline CDR1 is ENHRY and CDR2 is SYGVKD. With V trimmed by 6 bases and J by 7 bases, 7 bases remained unmatched. The CDR3: CAISSRGQGNSPLHF. CDR3 in DNA: TGTGCCATCAGCTCCCGTGGACAGGGGAATTCACCCCTCCACTTT.

The V and J genes are TRBV11-2 and TRBJ2-5; no clear D gene. Germline loops: CDR1 SGHAT, CDR2 FQNNGV. Trimming shortened V by 5 bases and J by 1 base, and 5 bases separated the two germline ends. The CDR3 is made up of 12 amino acids. CDR3 coding DNA: TGTGCCAGCAGCCCCCTCCAAGAGACCCAGTACTTC. Its protein product is CASSPLQETQYF.

J is TRBJ1-1 and V is TRBV7-2; possibly TRBD1 for D (5 bases). V shed 3 bases and J shed 4 bases, with 15 bases lying between them. The CDR3 totals 15 residues. Germline V gene lookup returns CDR1 SGHTA and CDR2 FQGNSA. CDR3 residues: CASSLGGTDVTEAFF. The CDR3 DNA follows: TGTGCCAGCAGCTTGGGGGGAACGGATGTCACTGAAGCTTTCTTT.

The chain employs TRBV7-8 and TRBJ1-4; TRBD1 is a possible D gene (6 bases). The germline gives CDR1 SGHVS, CDR2 FQNEAQ. Trimming took 5 bases from V and 5 from J, leaving 27 bases between them. The CDR3 covers 19 residues. The CDR3: CASSSRNRDINTANEKLFF. For the CDR3, the DNA is TGTGCCAGCAGCAGTAGGAATCGGGACATCAACACCGCCAATGAAAAACTGTTTTTT.

CDR3 coding DNA: TGTGCCAGTAGTATCGCGGCAGTCAATAACTATGGCTACACCTTC. Amino acids: CASSIAAVNNYGYTF. The chain is built from TRBV19 and TRBJ1-2; no reliable D call. V gave up 3 bases and J gave up 1 base, with 12 bases separating them. The germline gives CDR1 LNHDA, CDR2 SQIVND (reference sequence). The CDR3 consists of 15 residues. Looking up the rest from reference TRBV19 and TRBJ1-2 gives the full variable domain: DGGITQSPKYLFRKEGQNVTLSCEQNLNHDAMYWYRQDPGQGLRLIYYSQIVNDFQKGDIAEGYSVSREKKESFPLTVTSAQKNPTAFYLCASSIAAVNNYGYTFGSGTRLTVV.

Only a few counts were recorded for this clone. The V and J genes are TRBV19 and TRBJ1-3; D is possibly TRBD1 (5 bases). V lost 4 bases and J 0 bases, leaving 7 bases between the germline ends. Germline V gene lookup returns CDR1 LNHDA and CDR2 SQIVND (reference sequence). The CDR3 is 14 residues long. This CDR3 is CASSRQRSGNTIYF. The CDR3 DNA reads as TGTGCCAGTAGTAGACAGCGCTCTGGAAACACCATATATTTT.

The V gene is TRBV6-1, the J gene TRBJ1-1, with D perhaps TRBD1 (5 bases). Germline V lookup: CDR1 MNHNS, CDR2 SASEGT. V gave up 7 bases and J gave up 3 bases, with 12 bases separating them. This CDR3 is 13 amino acids long. The CDR3 spells CASKDRQHTEAFF. CDR3 nucleotide sequence: TGTGCCAGCAAGGATCGACAGCACACTGAAGCTTTCTTT.

V usage is TRBV7-9 and J usage is TRBJ2-5, with 7 bases identical to TRBD1. J gave up 3 bases and V 3 bases, and 7 bases lay outside the gene matches. Per germline, CDR1 SEHNR and CDR2 FQNEAQ (reference sequence). The CDR3 is made up of 15 amino acids. The CDR3 region has the DNA TGTGCCAGCAGCTTTAGCAGGGGGTACGAAGAGACCCAGTACTTC. Protein sequence: CASSFSRGYEETQYF.

V is TRBV6-6 and J is TRBJ2-1; 11 bases are a match to TRBD2. Germline V gives CDR1 MNHNY, CDR2 SVGAGI (reference sequence). Trimming cost V 5 bases and J 3 bases; bases outside gene matches: 3. The length of the CDR3 is 15 residues. The CDR3 loop is CASSTGTSGYNEQFF. In nucleotides, the CDR3 is TGTGCCAGCAGTACCGGGACTAGCGGCTACAATGAGCAGTTCTTC.

The rearrangement joins TRBV9 to TRBJ2-3; unclear D gene. The CDR3 is 14 residues long. V gave up 5 bases and J gave up 0 bases, with 10 bases separating them. Per the germline V gene, CDR1 is SGDLS and CDR2 is YYNGEE. The CDR3 is CASSHGLSTDTQYF. In DNA, the CDR3 is TGTGCCAGCAGTCATGGGCTAAGCACAGATACGCAGTATTTT.

The gene calls are TRBV28 and TRBJ1-2; 7 bases line up with TRBD1. Germline CDR1 is MDHEN and CDR2 is SYDVKM. The V segment lost 3 bases and the J segment 2 bases; nucleotides outside the gene matches: 6. The CDR3 has 15 residues. CDR3 sequence: CASSFLLQGNYGYTF. The DNA for the CDR3 is TGTGCCAGCAGTTTCCTCCTACAGGGGAACTATGGCTACACCTTC.

The chain is built from TRBV28 and TRBJ2-6, with 7 bases that match TRBD2. The junction had 4 bases not matched to a gene; V was cut back by 7 bases and J by 1 base. The CDR3 spans 15 residues. CDR1 and CDR2 (germline): MDHEN, SYDVKM. Here the CDR3 reads CASTTGGSGANVLTF. The CDR3 coding sequence is TGTGCCAGCACGACGGGGGGATCTGGGGCCAACGTCCTGACTTTC.

The count of this clone is one. This chain uses TRBV11-1 with TRBJ2-1; D unclear. The CDR3 is 14 residues long. V lost 5 bases and J 4 bases, leaving 12 bases between the germline ends. Germline CDR1 is SGHAT and CDR2 is FQDESV (reference sequence). CDR3 nucleotides: TGTGCCAGCAGCCCCAGGTATGATTACAATGAGCAGTTCTTC. It yields the protein CASSPRYDYNEQFF.

The chain has TRBV2 and TRBJ1-4, with 9 bases that match TRBD1. The CDR3 consists of 13 residues. In germline, CDR1 is SNHLY, CDR2 FYNNEI. Trimming cost V 7 bases and J 7 bases; bases outside gene matches: 4. The CDR3 loop reads CASTGTGFEKLFF. For the CDR3, the DNA is TGTGCCAGCACCGGGACAGGGTTTGAAAAACTGTTTTTT.